This is a list of T cell receptor beta chains from one sample in a study of T cell repertoires in cytomegalovirus infection. Via MiXCR, TCRdb re-called the reads, giving one row per CDR3 protein. The repertoire holds about 770,000 distinct CDR3 sequences, with 25% to 30% as singletons. Their antigens are not known. Sequencing was performed on cultured CD8+ T cells from PBMCs, taken from culture after CMV antigen stimulation. The receptor set was obtained from a human donor in good health (CMV status not recorded). Some clones in this sample may be carry-over from other donors' samples. Both conserved end residues are part of each CDR3. Each record gives: D gene, clone size, J gene, CDR3 length, V gene, CDR3 protein, CDR3 DNA. A D gene is named only where the DNA matches it firmly. Clone size is not always given. Where it is, it says once, few, many or a class for expanded clones.

-	-	TRBJ1-2	17	TRBV5-6	CASSPGTDLYEPYGYTF	TGTGCCAGCAGCCCCGGGACGGATCTATATGAACCATATGGCTACACCTTC
-	-	TRBJ2-7	14	TRBV7-6	CASSLAVGIYEQYF	TGTGCCAGCAGCCTCGCGGTGGGGATCTACGAGCAGTACTTC
-	few	TRBJ1-2	13	TRBV6-5	CASSFSDFASYTF	TGTGCCAGCAGCTTTTCTGACTTCGCTAGCTACACCTTC
-	many	TRBJ1-1	12	TRBV7-9	CASIGVNTEAFF	TGTGCCAGCATCGGGGTCAACACTGAAGCTTTCTTT
TRBD2	-	TRBJ2-1	15	TRBV4-2	CASSLPGGEYNEQFF	TGTGCCAGCAGCCTTCCGGGGGGAGAATACAATGAGCAGTTCTTC
-	few	TRBJ2-1	13	TRBV10-2	CASRLGWGDEQFF	TGCGCCAGCCGTCTGGGCTGGGGTGATGAGCAGTTCTTC
-	-	TRBJ1-1	14	TRBV18	CASSPPVTFTEAFF	TGTGCCAGCTCACCTCCAGTTACCTTCACTGAAGCTTTCTTT
-	-	TRBJ1-2	16	TRBV2	CASLNLSARGQNGYTF	TGTGCCAGCCTAAATCTAAGCGCGAGAGGACAGAATGGCTACACCTTC
-	few	TRBJ1-6	16	TRBV24-1	CATSDLPVSQNSPLHF	TGTGCCACCAGTGATTTGCCGGTTAGCCAGAATTCACCCCTCCACTTT
-	few	TRBJ1-1	15	TRBV12-5	CASGFPYQGNTEAFF	TGTGCTAGTGGTTTCCCCTATCAGGGAAACACTGAAGCTTTCTTT
TRBD1	-	TRBJ2-3	16	TRBV6-2/TRBV6-3	CASRDRGRTVTDTQYF	TGTGCCAGCAGGGACAGGGGAAGGACTGTCACAGATACGCAGTATTTT
TRBD1	-	TRBJ2-5	13	TRBV6-2/TRBV6-3	CASTLDRVETQYF	TGTGCCAGCACCCTAGACAGGGTAGAGACCCAGTACTTC
-	few	TRBJ1-2	16	TRBV5-1	CASTPAGGLSLYGYTF	TGCGCCAGCACCCCCGCCGGGGGACTCAGCCTCTATGGCTACACCTTC
-	-	TRBJ2-2	11	TRBV10-3	CAIMDTGELFF	TGTGCCATCATGGACACCGGGGAGCTGTTTTTT
-	many	TRBJ2-4	15	TRBV11-2	CASSLDPGSKNIQYF	TGTGCCAGCAGCTTAGATCCGGGTTCCAAAAACATTCAGTACTTC
-	-	TRBJ2-3	16	TRBV20-1	CSAPEEASRSTDTQYF	TGCAGTGCTCCCGAGGAAGCTAGCAGAAGCACAGATACGCAGTATTTT
-	few	TRBJ2-1	15	TRBV6-2/TRBV6-3	CASSSQETKDNEQFF	TGTGCCAGCAGCTCACAGGAAACGAAGGACAATGAGCAGTTCTTC
TRBD2	-	TRBJ2-1	18	TRBV6-6	CASSYFISGGTSGNEQFF	TGTGCCAGCAGTTACTTCATTTCGGGAGGTACCTCTGGCAATGAGCAGTTCTTC
TRBD1	-	TRBJ1-4	16	TRBV7-6	CASSLEVETGRVKLFF	TGTGCCAGCAGCTTAGAGGTCGAGACAGGGCGAGTAAAACTGTTTTTT
TRBD1	many	TRBJ1-1	16	TRBV7-6	CASSSPGQGMNTEAFF	TGTGCCAGCAGCTCCCCGGGACAGGGTATGAACACTGAAGCTTTCTTT
-	-	TRBJ2-1	13	TRBV12-3/TRBV12-4	CASSFGPGNEQFF	TGTGCCAGCAGTTTCGGACCCGGGAATGAGCAGTTCTTC
TRBD2	few	TRBJ2-1	16	TRBV7-9	CASSPAGGRTYNEQFF	TGTGCCAGCAGCCCCGCGGGGGGGCGCACCTACAATGAGCAGTTCTTC
-	-	TRBJ2-2	16	TRBV6-6	CASSYSTPVVAGELFF	TGTGCCAGCAGTTACTCTACTCCAGTGGTCGCCGGGGAGCTGTTTTTT